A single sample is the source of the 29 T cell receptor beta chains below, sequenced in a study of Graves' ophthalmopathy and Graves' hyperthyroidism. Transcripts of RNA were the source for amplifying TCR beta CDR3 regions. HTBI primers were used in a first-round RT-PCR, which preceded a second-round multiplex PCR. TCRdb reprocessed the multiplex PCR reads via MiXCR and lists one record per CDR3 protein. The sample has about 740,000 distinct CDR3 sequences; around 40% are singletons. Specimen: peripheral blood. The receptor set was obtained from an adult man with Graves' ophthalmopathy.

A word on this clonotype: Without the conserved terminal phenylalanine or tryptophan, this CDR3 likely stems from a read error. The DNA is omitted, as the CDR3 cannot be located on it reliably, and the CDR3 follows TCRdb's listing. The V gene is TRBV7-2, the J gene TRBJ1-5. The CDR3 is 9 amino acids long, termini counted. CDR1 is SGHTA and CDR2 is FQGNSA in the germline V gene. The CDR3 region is CASSLGGRI.

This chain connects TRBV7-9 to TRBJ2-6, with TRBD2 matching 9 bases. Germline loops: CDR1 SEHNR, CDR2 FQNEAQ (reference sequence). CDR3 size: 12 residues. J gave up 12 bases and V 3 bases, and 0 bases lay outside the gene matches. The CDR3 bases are TGTGCCAGCAGCTTTAGCGGGGGCGTCCTGACTTTC. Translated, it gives CASSFSGGVLTF.

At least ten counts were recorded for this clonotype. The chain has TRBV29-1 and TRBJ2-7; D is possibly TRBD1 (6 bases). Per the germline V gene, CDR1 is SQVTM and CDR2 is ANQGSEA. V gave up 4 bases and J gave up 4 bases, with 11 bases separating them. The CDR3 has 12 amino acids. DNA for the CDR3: TGCAGCGTTGCAGGGGATGGGTACGAGCAGTACTTC. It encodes CSVAGDGYEQYF.

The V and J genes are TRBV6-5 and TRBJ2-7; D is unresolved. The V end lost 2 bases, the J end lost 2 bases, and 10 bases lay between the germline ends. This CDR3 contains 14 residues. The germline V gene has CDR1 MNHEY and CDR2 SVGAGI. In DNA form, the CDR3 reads TGTGCCAGCAGTTACGGTCAGAATGCCTACGAGCAGTACTTC. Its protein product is CASSYGQNAYEQYF.

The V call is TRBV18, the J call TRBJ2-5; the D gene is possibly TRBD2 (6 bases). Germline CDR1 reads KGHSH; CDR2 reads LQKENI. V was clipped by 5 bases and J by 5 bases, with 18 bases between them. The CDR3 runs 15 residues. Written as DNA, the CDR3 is TGTGCCAGCTCAAAGACCCGGGAGTCGGGGGAGACCCAGTACTTC. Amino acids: CASSKTRESGETQYF.

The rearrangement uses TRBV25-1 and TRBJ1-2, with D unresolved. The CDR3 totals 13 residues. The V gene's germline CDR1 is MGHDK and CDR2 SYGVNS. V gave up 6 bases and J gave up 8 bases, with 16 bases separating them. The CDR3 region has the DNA TGTGCCAGCAGCGCCGCCGAGGGTGAAGGCTACACCTTC. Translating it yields CASSAAEGEGYTF.

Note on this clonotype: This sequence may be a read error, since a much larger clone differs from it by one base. The CDR3 sequence: CASSAGFGQYF. DNA of the CDR3: TGTGCCAGCAGCGCAGGTTTCGGGCAGTACTTC. The J gene is TRBJ2-7, the V gene TRBV7-9; no firm D call. The CDR3 is 11 amino acids. The germline V gene encodes CDR1 SEHNR and CDR2 FQNEAQ (reference sequence). Trimming removed 5 bases at V and 9 bases at J, with 11 bases between.

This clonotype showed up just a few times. This chain's CDR3 is CASSPPGGTNEKLFF. Written as DNA, the CDR3 is TGTGCCAGCAGCCCACCGGGTGGAACTAATGAAAAACTGTTTTTT. The V and J genes are TRBV7-9 and TRBJ1-4; no definite D call. Trimming removed 5 bases from V and 1 base from J, with 11 bases in between. The length of the CDR3 is 15 residues. Germline loops: CDR1 SEHNR, CDR2 FQNEAQ (reference sequence).

The CDR3 nucleotides are TGCGCCAGCAGCACCTGGACAGGGGGCTCCTACGAGCAGTACTTC. The encoded protein is CASSTWTGGSYEQYF. V and J are TRBV5-1 and TRBJ2-7, with TRBD1 identical over 10 bases. Germline CDR1 is SGHRS and CDR2 is YFSETQ. The CDR3 is 15 residues long. Trimming took 4 bases from V and 0 from J; bases not matched to a gene: 4.

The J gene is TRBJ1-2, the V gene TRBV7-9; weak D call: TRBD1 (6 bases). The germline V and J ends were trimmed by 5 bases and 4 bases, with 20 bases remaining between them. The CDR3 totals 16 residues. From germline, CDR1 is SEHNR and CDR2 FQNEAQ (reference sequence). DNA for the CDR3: TGTGCCAGCAGCACGTCCAACAGGGTCTTGAGCTATGGCTACACCTTC. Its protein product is CASSTSNRVLSYGYTF.

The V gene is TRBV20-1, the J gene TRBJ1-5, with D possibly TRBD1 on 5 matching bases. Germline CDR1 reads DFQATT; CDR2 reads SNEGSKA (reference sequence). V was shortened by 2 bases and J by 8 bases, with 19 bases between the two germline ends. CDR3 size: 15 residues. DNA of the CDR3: TGCAGTGCTAGAAGTCCGGGGGATAAGAGAGAGCCCCAGCATTTT. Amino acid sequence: CSARSPGDKREPQHF.

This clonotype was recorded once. CDR3 bases: TGCAGTGCAGGGACAATCGAATATCAGCCCCAGCATTTT. It translates to CSAGTIEYQPQHF. This chain joins TRBV20-1 and TRBJ1-5, with a tentative D call TRBD1 (6 bases). Germline loops: CDR1 DFQATT, CDR2 SNEGSKA (reference sequence). The CDR3 has 13 amino acids. Trimming removed 6 bases at V and 5 bases at J, with 14 bases between.

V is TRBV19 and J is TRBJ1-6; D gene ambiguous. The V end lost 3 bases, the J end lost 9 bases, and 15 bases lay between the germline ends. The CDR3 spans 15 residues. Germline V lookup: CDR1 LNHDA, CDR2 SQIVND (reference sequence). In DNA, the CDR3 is TGTGCCAGTAGTATTCCGGCCAGGATCAGTTCACCCCTCCACTTT. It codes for CASSIPARISSPLHF.

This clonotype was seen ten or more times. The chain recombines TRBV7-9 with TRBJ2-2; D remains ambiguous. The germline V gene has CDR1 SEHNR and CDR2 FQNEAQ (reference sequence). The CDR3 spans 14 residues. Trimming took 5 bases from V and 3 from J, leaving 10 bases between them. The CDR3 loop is CASSLGPYTGELFF. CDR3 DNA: TGTGCCAGCAGCCTCGGACCTTACACCGGGGAGCTGTTTTTT. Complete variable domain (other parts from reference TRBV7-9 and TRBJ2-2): DTGVSQNPRHKITKRGQNVTFRCDPISEHNRLYWYRQTLGQGPEFLTYFQNEAQLEKSRLLSDRFSAERPKGSFSTLEIQRTEQGDSAMYLCASSLGPYTGELFFGEGSRLTVL.

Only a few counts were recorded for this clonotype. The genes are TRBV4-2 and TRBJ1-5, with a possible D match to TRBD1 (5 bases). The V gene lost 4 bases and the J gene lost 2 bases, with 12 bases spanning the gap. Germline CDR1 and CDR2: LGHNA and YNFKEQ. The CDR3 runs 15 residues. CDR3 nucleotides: TGTGCCAGCAGCCTACAGAGGGGTGGCAATCAGCCCCAGCATTTT. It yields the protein CASSLQRGGNQPQHF.

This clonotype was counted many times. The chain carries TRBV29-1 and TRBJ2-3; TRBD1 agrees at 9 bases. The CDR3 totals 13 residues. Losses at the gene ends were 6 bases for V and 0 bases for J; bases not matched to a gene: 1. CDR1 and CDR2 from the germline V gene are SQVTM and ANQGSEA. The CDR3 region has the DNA TGCAGCGTGGGACAGGGTAGCACAGATACGCAGTATTTT. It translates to CSVGQGSTDTQYF.

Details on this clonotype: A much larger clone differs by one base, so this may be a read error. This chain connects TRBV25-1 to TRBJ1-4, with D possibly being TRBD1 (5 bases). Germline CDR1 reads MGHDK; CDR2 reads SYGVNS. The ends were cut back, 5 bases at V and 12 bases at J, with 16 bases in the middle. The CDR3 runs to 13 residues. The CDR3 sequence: CASSYRRGVELFF. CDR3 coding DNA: TGTGCCAGCAGTTACAGGCGAGGCGTGGAACTGTTTTTT. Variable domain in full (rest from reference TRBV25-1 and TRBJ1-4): EADIYQTPRYLVIGTGKKITLECSQTMGHDKMYWYQQDPGMELHLIHYSYGVNSTEKGDLSSESTVSRIRTEHFPLTLESARPSHTSQYLCASSYRRGVELFFGSGTQLSVL.

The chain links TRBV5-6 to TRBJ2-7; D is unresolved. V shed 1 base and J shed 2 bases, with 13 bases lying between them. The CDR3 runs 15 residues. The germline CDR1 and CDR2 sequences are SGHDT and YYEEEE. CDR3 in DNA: TGTGCCAGCAGCTTGATCGGCCGGGTCCCCTACGAGCAGTACTTC. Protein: CASSLIGRVPYEQYF. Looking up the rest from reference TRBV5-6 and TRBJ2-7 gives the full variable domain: DAGVTQSPTHLIKTRGQQVTLRCSPKSGHDTVSWYQQALGQGPQFIFQYYEEEERQRGNFPDRFSGHQFPNYSSELNVNALLLGDSALYLCASSLIGRVPYEQYFGPGTRLTVT.

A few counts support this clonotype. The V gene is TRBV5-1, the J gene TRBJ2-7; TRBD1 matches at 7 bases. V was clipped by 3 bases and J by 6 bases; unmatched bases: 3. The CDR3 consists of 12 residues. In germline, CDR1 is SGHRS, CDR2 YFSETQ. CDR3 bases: TGCGCCAGCAGCTCGACAGGGCCCGAGCAGTACTTC. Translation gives CASSSTGPEQYF.

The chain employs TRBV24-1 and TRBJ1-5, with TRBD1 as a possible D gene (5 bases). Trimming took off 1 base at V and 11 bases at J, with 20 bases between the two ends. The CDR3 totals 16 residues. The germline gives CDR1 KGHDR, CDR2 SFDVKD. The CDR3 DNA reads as TGTGCCACCAGTGATTTCGTGGGGGGACTACAAGAGACCCAGCATTTT. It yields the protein CATSDFVGGLQETQHF.

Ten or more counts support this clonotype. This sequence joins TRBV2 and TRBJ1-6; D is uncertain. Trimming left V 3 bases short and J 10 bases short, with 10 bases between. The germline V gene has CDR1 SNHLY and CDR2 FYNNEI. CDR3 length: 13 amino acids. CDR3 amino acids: CASSETAGSPLHF. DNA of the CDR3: TGTGCCAGCAGTGAGACCGCGGGATCACCCCTCCACTTT.

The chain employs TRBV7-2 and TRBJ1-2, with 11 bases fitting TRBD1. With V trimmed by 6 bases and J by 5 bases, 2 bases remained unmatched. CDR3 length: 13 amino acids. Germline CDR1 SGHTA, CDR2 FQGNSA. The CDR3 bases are TGTGCCAGCAGGGACAGGGGGCAATATGGCTACACCTTC. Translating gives CASRDRGQYGYTF.

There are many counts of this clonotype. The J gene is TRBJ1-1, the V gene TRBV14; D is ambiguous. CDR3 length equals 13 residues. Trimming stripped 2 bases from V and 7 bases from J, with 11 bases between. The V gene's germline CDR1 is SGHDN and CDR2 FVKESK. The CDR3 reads CASSQLWAGEAFF. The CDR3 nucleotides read TGTGCCAGCAGCCAACTATGGGCCGGTGAAGCTTTCTTT.

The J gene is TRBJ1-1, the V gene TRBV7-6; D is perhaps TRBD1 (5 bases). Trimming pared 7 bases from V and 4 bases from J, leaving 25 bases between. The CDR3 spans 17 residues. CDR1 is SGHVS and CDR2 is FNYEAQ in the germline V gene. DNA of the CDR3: TGTGCCAGCAAGTATGGGTGGGGCCCAACTCGTTTCACTGAAGCTTTCTTT. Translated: CASKYGWGPTRFTEAFF. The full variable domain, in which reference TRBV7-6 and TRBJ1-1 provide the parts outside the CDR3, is GAGVSQSPRYKVTKRGQDVALRCDPISGHVSLYWYRQALGQGPEFLTYFNYEAQQDKSGLPNDRFSAERPEGSISTLTIQRTEQRDSAMYRCASKYGWGPTRFTEAFFGQGTRLTVV.

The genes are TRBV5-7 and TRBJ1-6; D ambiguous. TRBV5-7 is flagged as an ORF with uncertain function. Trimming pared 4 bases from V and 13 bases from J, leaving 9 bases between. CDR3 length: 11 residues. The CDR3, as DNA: TGTGCCAGCAGCGAGTCGACCCCCCTCCACTTT. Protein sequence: CASSESTPLHF.

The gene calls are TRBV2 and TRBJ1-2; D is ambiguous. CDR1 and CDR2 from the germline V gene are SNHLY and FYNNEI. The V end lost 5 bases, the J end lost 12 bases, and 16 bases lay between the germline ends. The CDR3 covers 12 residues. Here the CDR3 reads CASSLHRAGNTF. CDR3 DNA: TGTGCCAGCAGTCTACACAGAGCTGGAAACACCTTC.

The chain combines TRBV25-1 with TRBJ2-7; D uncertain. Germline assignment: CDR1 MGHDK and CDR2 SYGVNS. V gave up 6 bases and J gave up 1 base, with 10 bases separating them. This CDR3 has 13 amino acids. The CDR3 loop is CASSSPYSYEQYF. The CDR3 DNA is TGTGCCAGCAGCTCCCCTTATTCCTACGAGCAGTACTTC.

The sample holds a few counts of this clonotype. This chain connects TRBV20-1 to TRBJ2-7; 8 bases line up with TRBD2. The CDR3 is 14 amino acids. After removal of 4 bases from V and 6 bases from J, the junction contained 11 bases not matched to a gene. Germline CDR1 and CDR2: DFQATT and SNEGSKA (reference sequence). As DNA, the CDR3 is TGCAGTGCTACCCGGGAGGGTGAACATCTCGAGCAGTACTTC. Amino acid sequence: CSATREGEHLEQYF.

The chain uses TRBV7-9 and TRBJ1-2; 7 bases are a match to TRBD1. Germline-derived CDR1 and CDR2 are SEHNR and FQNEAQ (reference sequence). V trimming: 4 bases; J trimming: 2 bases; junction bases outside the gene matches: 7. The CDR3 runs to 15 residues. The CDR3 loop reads CASSSTLQGNYGYTF. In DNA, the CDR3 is TGTGCCAGCAGCTCGACGCTACAGGGGAACTATGGCTACACCTTC.